Listed here are 13 T cell receptor beta chains from one sample, sequenced in a study of early T cells in non-severe SARS-CoV-2 infection. TCRdb re-derived calls from the 5' RACE reads in MiXCR, one entry per CDR3 protein. The sample includes approximately 69,000 distinct CDR3 sequences, roughly 12% of them seen just once. The sequenced sample was whole blood. These receptors originate from an adult who was a healthcare worker with PCR-confirmed SARS-CoV-2 infection or an uninfected control (not recorded which).

This clonotype appeared a few times. The CDR3: CSASSLAGPVTGELFF. CDR3 nucleotide sequence: TGCAGTGCGTCTTCCCTAGCGGGGCCAGTTACCGGGGAGCTGTTTTTT. J is TRBJ2-2 and V is TRBV20-1; 9 bases map to TRBD2. The CDR3 length is 16 residues. The germline V gene has CDR1 DFQATT and CDR2 SNEGSKA (reference sequence). Trimming at V came to 6 bases and at J to 5 bases, leaving 13 bases not matched to a gene.

The chain combines TRBV6-2 or TRBV6-3 with TRBJ2-7; D possibly corresponds to TRBD1 (5 bases). The CDR3 totals 13 residues. Trimming removed 7 bases at V and 2 bases at J, with 12 bases between. Germline CDR1 and CDR2: MNHEY and SVGEGT. CDR3 DNA: TGTGCCAGCACAGGGCTTACCACCTACGAGCAGTACTTC. It is translated as CASTGLTTYEQYF.

This chain uses TRBV3-1 with TRBJ1-1, with D possibly being TRBD1 (5 bases). The CDR3 loop spans 16 amino acids. The germline gives CDR1 LGHDT, CDR2 YNNKEL (reference sequence). The V end lost 1 base, the J end lost 0 bases, and 12 bases lay between the germline ends. CDR3 coding DNA: TGTGCCAGCAGCCAAGCGGCGGGGGAAGTGAACACTGAAGCTTTCTTT. It yields the protein CASSQAAGEVNTEAFF.

Remarks on this clonotype: One end of the junction is discordant with germline, which a read error may explain. The rearrangement uses TRBV7-6 and TRBJ2-2, with 10 nucleotides matching TRBD1. The CDR3 covers 17 residues. Germline CDR1 reads SGHVS; CDR2 reads FNYEAQ. The CDR3 here is CASSLRVGTGDTWELFF. The CDR3 nucleotides read TGTGCCAGCAGCTTGAGGGTCGGGACAGGGGACACCTGGGAGCTGTTTTTT. Based on the CDR3 plus reference TRBV7-6 and TRBJ2-2, the full variable domain is GAGVSQSPRYKVTKRGQDVALRCDPISGHVSLYWYRQALGQGPEFLTYFNYEAQQDKSGLPNDRFSAERPEGSISTLTIQRTEQRDSAMYRCASSLRVGTGDTWELFFGEGSRLTVL.

This clonotype was observed at least ten times. The gene calls are TRBV10-3 and TRBJ2-3; TRBD2 agrees at 8 bases. This CDR3 region has 15 residues. Germline V lookup: CDR1 ENHRY, CDR2 SYGVKD. After removal of 10 bases from V and 0 bases from J, the junction contained 9 bases not matched to a gene. The CDR3 DNA sequence: TGTGCCACGGGAGGGTTCGGGGGTAGCACAGATACGCAGTATTTT. Translation: CATGGFGGSTDTQYF.

This clonotype showed up just a few times. The gene calls are TRBV6-2 or TRBV6-3 and TRBJ2-1; D is undetermined. There are 13 residues in the CDR3. Germline values: CDR1 MNHEY, CDR2 SVGEGT. V was trimmed by 2 bases and J by 5 bases, leaving 7 bases between them. The CDR3 protein is CASSYLGNNEQFF. For the CDR3, the DNA is TGTGCCAGCAGTTACCTAGGAAACAATGAGCAGTTCTTC.

CDR3 sequence (DNA): TGTGCCAGTACGGGCCTAGCGGGAGAGTATGAGCAGTTCTTC. Its protein product is CASTGLAGEYEQFF. V usage is TRBV19 and J usage is TRBJ2-1, with 10 bases lining up with TRBD2. Germline assignment: CDR1 LNHDA and CDR2 SQIVND (reference sequence). J lost 8 bases, V lost 7 bases, and 8 bases had no gene match. This CDR3 is built from 14 residues.

This chain links TRBV20-1 with TRBJ1-4; D unclear. The germline V gene has CDR1 DFQATT and CDR2 SNEGSKA (reference sequence). Trimming left V 3 bases short and J 0 bases short, with 11 bases between. The CDR3 totals 15 residues. The CDR3 DNA sequence: TGCAGTGCTAGCCAGAGTGGTGCAACTAATGAAAAACTGTTTTTT. This translates into CSASQSGATNEKLFF.

This clonotype was observed at least ten times. The V gene is TRBV19, the J gene TRBJ1-5, with D possibly TRBD1 on 6 matching bases. V was trimmed by 7 bases and J by 5 bases, leaving 12 bases between them. The CDR3 sequence is 13 residues long. CDR1 LNHDA and CDR2 SQIVND come from the germline V gene (reference sequence). CDR3 residues: CASTDRRDQPQHF. The CDR3 bases are TGTGCCAGTACGGACAGACGGGATCAGCCCCAGCATTTT.

This clonotype came up a few times. V is TRBV29-1 and J is TRBJ2-1; unclear D gene. V gave up 7 bases and J gave up 4 bases, with 5 bases separating them. This CDR3 region has 10 residues. CDR1 is SQVTM and CDR2 is ANQGSEA in the germline V gene. DNA for the CDR3: TGCAGCGGACGGTACAATGAGCAGTTCTTC. It encodes CSGRYNEQFF.

This clonotype was seen only a few times. DNA of the CDR3: TGCAGCGTTGGTAGCGGCGGGGAGCTGTTTTTT. This gives the protein CSVGSGGELFF. The V call is TRBV29-1, the J call TRBJ2-2; a possible D gene is TRBD2 (6 bases). CDR1 is SQVTM, CDR2 ANQGSEA, per germline. The CDR3 consists of 11 residues. The ends were cut back, 4 bases at V and 7 bases at J, with 7 bases in the middle.

This clonotype was recorded many times. The J gene is TRBJ1-2, the V gene TRBV3-1; 10 bases agree with TRBD1. The CDR3 runs 14 residues. J gave up 4 bases and V 1 base, and 0 bases lay outside the gene matches. Looked up from germline, CDR1 is LGHDT and CDR2 is YNNKEL (reference sequence). CDR3: CASSQGTGGYGYTF. Here the CDR3 DNA reads TGTGCCAGCAGCCAAGGGACAGGGGGCTATGGCTACACCTTC.

The V gene is TRBV20-1, the J gene TRBJ2-3, with D possibly matching TRBD1 (5 bases). CDR3 length: 13 residues. Germline CDR1 is DFQATT and CDR2 is SNEGSKA (reference sequence). Trimming stripped 1 base from V and 1 base from J, with 6 bases between. CDR3 sequence (DNA): TGCAGTGCTAGAGTACAGGGCACAGATACGCAGTATTTT. Residues: CSARVQGTDTQYF.